Sequencing of this TCR beta chain was carried out in a study of blood T cell repertoires in COVID-19. Individuals drawn from about 26 US areas were about 18 to 89 years old. Original data processing: The assay estimated nucleated cells by amplifying reference gene primers. Clones were sequenced by immunoSEQ multiplex PCR, and TCRdb holds only the in-frame ones, with some missing. That table furnishes V, J and clone size, whereas the DNA furnished D and trimming. The table shows about 210,000 clones, with around 81% occurring only once. Germline V gene sequence: CDR1 SNHLY, CDR2 FYNNEI. The CDR3 length is 14 residues. Germline trimming cut 7 bases from V and 2 bases from J; bases unmatched to any gene: 7. Only a few counts were recorded for this clone.

The chain employs TRBV2 and TRBJ2-7; TRBD1 agrees at 8 bases. The sequence derives from a woman aged 45-59 years with acute COVID-19. Sequencing was performed on PBMCs or T cells enriched from blood (not recorded which). The CDR3 reads CASKSGQAAYEQYF. As DNA, the CDR3 is TGTGCCAGCAAGTCGGGACAGGCCGCCTACGAGCAGTACTTC.